The sequence of this TCR beta chain was determined in a study of blood T cells in healthy people across ages. Study results and limitations: With unsorted PBMCs, a conclusive comparison of naive versus antigen-experienced cells was not possible. Higher diversity, along with more naive CD4+ cells, distinguished long-lived donors from aged donors.

Each donor's blood draw was 7.5 to 10 milliliters of peripheral blood. For the second PCR, which ran for about 7 to 11 cycles, a sample-barcoded 5' primer and a J-beta primer mix were used. One entry per CDR3 protein results from TCRdb running MiXCR on the 5' RACE reads. The sample has about 540,000 distinct CDR3 sequences; about 25% are singletons. Germline V gene lookup returns CDR1 SEHNR and CDR2 FQNEAQ (reference sequence). This CDR3 has 16 residues. J lost 8 bases, V lost 6 bases, and 13 bases had no gene match. This clonotype was picked up a small number of times. Its target is not known. These sequences were also reported in another study, on T cells of mothers and their children. That study adds: Overlap measured in related mother-child pairs was slightly, non-significantly higher than in unrelated pairs.

The origin of this receptor is a boy aged 10-17 years in good health. The sequenced sample consisted of blood. The chain has TRBV7-9 and TRBJ2-1; TRBD2 aligns across 10 bases. CDR3 coding DNA: TGTGCCAGCAGGCCAGCGGGAGGGAAGCCGGCGGATGAGCAGTTCTTC. Translating it yields CASRPAGGKPADEQFF.